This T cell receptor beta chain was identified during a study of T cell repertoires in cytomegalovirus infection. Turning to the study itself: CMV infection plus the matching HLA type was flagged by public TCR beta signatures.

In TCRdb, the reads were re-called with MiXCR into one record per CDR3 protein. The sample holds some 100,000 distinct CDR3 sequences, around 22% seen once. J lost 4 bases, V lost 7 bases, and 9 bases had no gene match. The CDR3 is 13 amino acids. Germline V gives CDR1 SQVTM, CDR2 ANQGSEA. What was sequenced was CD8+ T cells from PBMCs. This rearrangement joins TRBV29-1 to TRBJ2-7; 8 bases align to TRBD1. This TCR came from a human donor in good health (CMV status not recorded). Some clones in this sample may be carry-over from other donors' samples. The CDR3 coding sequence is TGCAGCGGCGCCTCGGGACAGGTTTACGAGCAGTACTTC. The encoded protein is CSGASGQVYEQYF.